This T cell receptor beta chain was retrieved from a study of PD-L1 blockade in urothelial cancer. Study-level background: Median blood clonality was roughly 0.072, with about 80,000 unique TCRs.

Between 1 and 8 samples per patient were obtained, pretreatment and on-treatment. General study results and limits: Survival was better when pretreatment blood TCR clonality fell below the median.

Profiling relied on immunoSEQ multiplex PCR, and the TCRdb table lists in-frame clones only, not all of them. Of 25,000 to 30,000 clones detected, about 90% appear once; the ten largest clones hold 3.1%. The V and J ends lost 3 bases and 2 bases, in that order; junction bases with no gene match: 8. The length of the CDR3 is 16 residues. The V gene's germline CDR1 is LNHDA and CDR2 SQIVND (reference sequence). This clone was detected only once. Its cognate antigen is unknown. This rearrangement joins TRBV19 to TRBJ2-3; 7 bases align to TRBD2. The sample consisted of PBMCs, taken around atezolizumab (anti-PD-L1) treatment. The clonotype comes from a man in his fifties or sixties with urothelial cancer. The CDR3 DNA reads TGTGCCAGTAGTATGGTCAGCGGGATTGTCACAGATACGCAGTATTTT. Translating it yields CASSMVSGIVTDTQYF. Full variable domain (missing parts from reference TRBV19 and TRBJ2-3): DGGITQSPKYLFRKEGQNVTLSCEQNLNHDAMYWYRQDPGQGLRLIYYSQIVNDFQKGDIAEGYSVSREKKESFPLTVTSAQKNPTAFYLCASSMVSGIVTDTQYFGPGTRLTVL.